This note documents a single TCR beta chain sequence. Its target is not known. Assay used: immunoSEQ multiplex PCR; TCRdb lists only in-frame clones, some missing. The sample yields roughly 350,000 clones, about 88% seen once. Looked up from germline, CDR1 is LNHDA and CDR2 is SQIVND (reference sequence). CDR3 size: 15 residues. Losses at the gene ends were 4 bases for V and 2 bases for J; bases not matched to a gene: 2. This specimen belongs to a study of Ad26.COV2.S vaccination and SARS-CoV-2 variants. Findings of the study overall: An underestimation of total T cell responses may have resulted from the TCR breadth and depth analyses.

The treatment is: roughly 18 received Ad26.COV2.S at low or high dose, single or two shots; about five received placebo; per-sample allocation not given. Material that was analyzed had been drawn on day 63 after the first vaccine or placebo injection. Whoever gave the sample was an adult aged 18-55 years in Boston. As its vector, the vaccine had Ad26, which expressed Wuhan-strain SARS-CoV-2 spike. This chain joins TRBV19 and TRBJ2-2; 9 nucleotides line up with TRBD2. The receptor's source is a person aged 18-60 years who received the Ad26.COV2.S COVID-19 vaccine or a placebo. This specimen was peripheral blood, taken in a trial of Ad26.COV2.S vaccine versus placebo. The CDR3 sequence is CASSSSGGNTGELFF. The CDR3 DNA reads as TGTGCCAGTAGTAGTAGCGGGGGAAACACCGGGGAGCTGTTTTTT.